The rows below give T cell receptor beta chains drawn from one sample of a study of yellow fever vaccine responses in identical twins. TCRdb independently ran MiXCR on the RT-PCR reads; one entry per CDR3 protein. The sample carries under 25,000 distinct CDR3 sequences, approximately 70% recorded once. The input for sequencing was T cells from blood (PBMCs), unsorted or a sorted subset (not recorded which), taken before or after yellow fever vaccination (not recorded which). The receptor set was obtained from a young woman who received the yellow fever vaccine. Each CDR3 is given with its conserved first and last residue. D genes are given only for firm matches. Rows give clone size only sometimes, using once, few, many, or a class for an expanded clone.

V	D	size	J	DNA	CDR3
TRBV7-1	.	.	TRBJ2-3	TGTGCCAGCAGCTCCAGGGAAAGCACAGATACGCATTATTTT	CASSSRESTDTHYF
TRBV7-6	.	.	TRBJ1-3	TGTGCCAGCAGCTTAAGGTGGGACTCTGGAAACACCATATATTTT	CASSLRWDSGNTIYF
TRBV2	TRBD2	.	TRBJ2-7	TGTGCCAGCAGTGGGGCTAGCGGGTCCTACGAGCAGTACTTC	CASSGASGSYEQYF
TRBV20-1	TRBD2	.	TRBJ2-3	TGCAGTGCTAAGAACCCAACTAGCGGGACCACAGATACGCAGTATTTT	CSAKNPTSGTTDTQYF
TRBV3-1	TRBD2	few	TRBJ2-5	TGTGCCAGCAGCCAGAATCGCGGGAGGGAGCACCAAGAGACCCAGTACTTC	CASSQNRGREHQETQYF
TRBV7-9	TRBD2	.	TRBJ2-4	TGTGCCAGCAGCCGCGGGGGGGATTGGTCAGCCAAAAACATTCAGTACTTC	CASSRGGDWSAKNIQYF
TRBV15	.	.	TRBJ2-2	TGTGCCACCAGCAGAGCTCGGCACGGGGCCGGGGAGCTGTTTTTT	CATSRARHGAGELFF
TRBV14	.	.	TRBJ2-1	TGTGCCAGCAGCCAAAAGGGGGGTTTGGATGAGCAGTTCTTC	CASSQKGGLDEQFF
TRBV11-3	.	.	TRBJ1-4	TGTGCCAGCAGCTTATTTGATGAAAAACTGTTTTTT	CASSLFDEKLFF
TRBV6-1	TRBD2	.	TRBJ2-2	TGTGCCAGCAGGGCGACTAGCGGTCTGAACACCGGGGAGCTGTTTTTT	CASRATSGLNTGELFF
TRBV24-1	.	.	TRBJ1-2	TGTGCCACCAGTGATTCTTGGGGCTACACCTTC	CATSDSWGYTF
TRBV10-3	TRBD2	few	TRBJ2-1	TGTGCCACCACTAGCGGGGGGGCCGGCTACAATGAGCAGTTCTTC	CATTSGGAGYNEQFF
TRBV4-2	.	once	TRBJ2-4	TGTGCCAGCAGCCCTGGGGGAGCCAAAAACATTCAGTACTTC	CASSPGGAKNIQYF
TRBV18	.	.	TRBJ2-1	TGTGCCAGCTCACCAATCGCGGGGAATGAGCAGTTCTTC	CASSPIAGNEQFF
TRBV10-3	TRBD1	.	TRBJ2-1	TGTGCCATCAGTAAGACAGGGCCGGGGAATGAGCAGTTCTTC	CAISKTGPGNEQFF
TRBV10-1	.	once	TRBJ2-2	TGCGCCAGCGGAACAGGGTTGGCCGGGGAGCTGTTTTTT	CASGTGLAGELFF
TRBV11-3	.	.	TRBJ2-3	TGTGCCAGCACTTTAGTGGCCACCACAGATACGCAGTATTTT	CASTLVATTDTQYF
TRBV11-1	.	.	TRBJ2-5	TGTGCCAGCAGCTTAATTAGGTCAGAGCCCCAAGAGACCCAGTACTTC	CASSLIRSEPQETQYF
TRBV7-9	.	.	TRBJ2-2	TGTGCCAGCAGCTTAGGACTCTCGAACACCGGGGAGCTGTTTTTT	CASSLGLSNTGELFF
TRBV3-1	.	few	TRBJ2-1	TGTGCCAGCAGCCAAGATCACGAACCCTACAATGAGCAGTTCTTC	CASSQDHEPYNEQFF
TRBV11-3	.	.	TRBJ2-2	TGTGCCAGCAGCTTCGGAGGCGGGACCTACACCGGGGAGCTGTTTTTT	CASSFGGGTYTGELFF
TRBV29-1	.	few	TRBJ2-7	TGCAGCGTTGAAATCCAGGTCAAAGGAGGCGAGCAGTACTTC	CSVEIQVKGGEQYF
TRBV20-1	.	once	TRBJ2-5	TGCAGTGCTACCTTCTTCCCAGAGACCCAGTACTTC	CSATFFPETQYF
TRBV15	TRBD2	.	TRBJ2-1	TGTGCCACCAGCGGGAGCGGGAGGGGGAATGAGCAGTTCTTC	CATSGSGRGNEQFF
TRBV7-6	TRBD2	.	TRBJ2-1	TGTGCCAGCACAACAGCGGGACACAATGAGCAGTTCTTC	CASTTAGHNEQFF
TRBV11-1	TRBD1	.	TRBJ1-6	TGTGCCAGCAGCTTGGGACAGCTGGGGCATAATTCACCCCTCCACTTT	CASSLGQLGHNSPLHF
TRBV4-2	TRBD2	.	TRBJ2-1	TGTGCCAGCAGCCAAGACGCTAGCGGGAGGGCCAATGAGCAGTTCTTC	CASSQDASGRANEQFF
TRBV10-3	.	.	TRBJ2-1	TGTGCCATCAGTGAGGCCAGCTCCTACAATGAGCAGTTCTTC	CAISEASSYNEQFF
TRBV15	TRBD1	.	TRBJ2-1	TGTGCCACCAGCAGGGACAGGGGCTCCTACAATGAGCAGTTCTTC	CATSRDRGSYNEQFF
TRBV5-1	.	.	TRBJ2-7	TGCGCCAGCAGCAGGCGTACGGGAACAGGAAACTACGAGCAGTACTTC	CASSRRTGTGNYEQYF
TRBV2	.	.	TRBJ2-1	TGTGCCAGCAGTGGCAGTTACAATGAGCAGTTCTTC	CASSGSYNEQFF
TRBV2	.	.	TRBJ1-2	TGTGCCAGCAGTGAAAGTGCGGATGGCTACACCTTC	CASSESADGYTF
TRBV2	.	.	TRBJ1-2	TGTGCCAGCAGGGACAGCTCGGCAAACTATGGCTACACCTTC	CASRDSSANYGYTF
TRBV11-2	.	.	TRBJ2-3	TGTGCCAGCAGCTTATATAGGGATTCCACAGATACGCAGTATTTT	CASSLYRDSTDTQYF
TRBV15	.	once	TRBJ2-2	TGTGCCACCAGCAGGATTACAGGGTATCGGACCGGGGAGCTGTTTTTT	CATSRITGYRTGELFF
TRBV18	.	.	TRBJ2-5	TGTGCCAGCTCACCAAGTCAAGGGGCGGGGACCCAGTACTTC	CASSPSQGAGTQYF
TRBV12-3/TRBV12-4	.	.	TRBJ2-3	TGTGCCAGCAGTTTACTTGCCCCCCCCTCAGATACGCAGTATTTT	CASSLLAPPSDTQYF
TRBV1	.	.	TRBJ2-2	TGCACCAGCAGCCAACCTGGCGGGAGTGGGACCGGGGAGCTGTTTTTT	CTSSQPGGSGTGELFF
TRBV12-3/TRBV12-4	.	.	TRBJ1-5	TGTGCCAGCAGTTTCAAAGGGTTTGGTCAGCCCCAGCATTTT	CASSFKGFGQPQHF
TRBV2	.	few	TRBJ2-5	TGTGCCAGCAGTGAAGATAGGGGGAAGGGGTACTTC	CASSEDRGKGYF
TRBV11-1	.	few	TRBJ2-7	TGTGCCAGCAGCGCAGAGTGGTACGAGCAGTACTTC	CASSAEWYEQYF
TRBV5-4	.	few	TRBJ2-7	TGTGCCAGCAGCTTGGACGGGTTCGAGCAGTACTTC	CASSLDGFEQYF
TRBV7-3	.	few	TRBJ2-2	TGTGCCAGCAGCCGACAGGACAACACCGGGGAGCTGTTTTTT	CASSRQDNTGELFF
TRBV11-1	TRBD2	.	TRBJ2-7	TGTGCCAGCAGCTTCAGGACTAGCGGGAGTCAGGGGGCCTACGAGCAGTACTTC	CASSFRTSGSQGAYEQYF
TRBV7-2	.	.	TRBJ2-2	TGTGCCAGCAGCGCCCAGAACACCGGGGAGCTGTTTTTT	CASSAQNTGELFF
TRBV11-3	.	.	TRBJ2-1	TGTGCCAGCAGCCCCGCCGCTCCCACTGAGCAGTTCTTC	CASSPAAPTEQFF
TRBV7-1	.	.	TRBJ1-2	TGTGCCAGCAGCTCATGGGAGGGACTCTCCTATGGCTACACCTTC	CASSSWEGLSYGYTF
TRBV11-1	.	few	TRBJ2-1	TGTGCCAGCAGCTTAGGAGCGGCGCAACTCTATGAGCAGTTCTTC	CASSLGAAQLYEQFF
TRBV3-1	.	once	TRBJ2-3	TGTGCCAGCAGCCAAAGCACAGATACGCAGTATTTT	CASSQSTDTQYF